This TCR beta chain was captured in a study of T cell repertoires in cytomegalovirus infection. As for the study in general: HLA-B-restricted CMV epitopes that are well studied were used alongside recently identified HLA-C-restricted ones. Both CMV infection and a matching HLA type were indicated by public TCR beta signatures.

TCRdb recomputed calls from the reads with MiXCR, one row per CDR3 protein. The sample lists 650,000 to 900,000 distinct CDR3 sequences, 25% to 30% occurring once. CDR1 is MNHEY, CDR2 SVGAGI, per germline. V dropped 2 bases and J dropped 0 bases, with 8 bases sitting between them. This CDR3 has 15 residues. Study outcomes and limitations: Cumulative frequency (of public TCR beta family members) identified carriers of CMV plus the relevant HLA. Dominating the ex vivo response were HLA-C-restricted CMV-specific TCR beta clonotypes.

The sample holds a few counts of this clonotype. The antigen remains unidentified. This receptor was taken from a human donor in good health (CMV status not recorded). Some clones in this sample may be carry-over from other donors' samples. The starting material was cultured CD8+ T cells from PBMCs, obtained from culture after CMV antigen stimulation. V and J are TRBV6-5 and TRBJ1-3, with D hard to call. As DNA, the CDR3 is TGTGCCAGCAGTTACGGCAGGCTCTCTGGAAACACCATATATTTT. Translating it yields CASSYGRLSGNTIYF.